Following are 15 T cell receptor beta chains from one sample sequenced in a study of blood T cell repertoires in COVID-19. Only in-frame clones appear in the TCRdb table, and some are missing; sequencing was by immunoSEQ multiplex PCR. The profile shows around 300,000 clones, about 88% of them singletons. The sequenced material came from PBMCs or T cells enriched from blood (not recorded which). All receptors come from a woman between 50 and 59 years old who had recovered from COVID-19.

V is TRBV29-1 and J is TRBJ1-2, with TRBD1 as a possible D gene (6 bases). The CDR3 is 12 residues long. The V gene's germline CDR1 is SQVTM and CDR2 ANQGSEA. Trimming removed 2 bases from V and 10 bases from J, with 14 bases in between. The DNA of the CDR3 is TGCAGCGTTGAACCAGGGGCCCAACCCTACACCTTC. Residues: CSVEPGAQPYTF.

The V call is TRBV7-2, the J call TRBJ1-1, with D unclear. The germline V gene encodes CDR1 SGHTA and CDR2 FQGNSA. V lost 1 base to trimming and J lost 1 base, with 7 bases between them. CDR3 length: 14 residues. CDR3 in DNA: TGTGCCAGCAGCTTAGGGCCAGGGAACACTGAAGCTTTCTTT. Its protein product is CASSLGPGNTEAFF.

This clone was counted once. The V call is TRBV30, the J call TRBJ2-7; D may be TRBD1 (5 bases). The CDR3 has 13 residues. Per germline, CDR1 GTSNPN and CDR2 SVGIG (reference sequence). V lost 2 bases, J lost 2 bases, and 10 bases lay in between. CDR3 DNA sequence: TGTGCCTGGAGTCCCCAGGGAACCTACGAGCAGTACTTC. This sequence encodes CAWSPQGTYEQYF.

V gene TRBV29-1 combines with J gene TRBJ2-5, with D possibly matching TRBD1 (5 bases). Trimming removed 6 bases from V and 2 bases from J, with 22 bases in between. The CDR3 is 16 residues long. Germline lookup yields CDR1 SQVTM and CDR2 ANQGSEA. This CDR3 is CSVRLLHPDRQETQYF. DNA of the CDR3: TGCAGCGTCCGGCTCCTCCATCCTGACAGACAAGAGACCCAGTACTTC.

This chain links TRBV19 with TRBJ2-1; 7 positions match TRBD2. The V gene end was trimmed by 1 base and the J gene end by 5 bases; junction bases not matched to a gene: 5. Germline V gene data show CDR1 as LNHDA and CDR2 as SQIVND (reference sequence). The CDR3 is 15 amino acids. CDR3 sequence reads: CASSIAEAGNNEQFF. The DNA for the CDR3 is TGTGCCAGTAGTATAGCTGAAGCGGGAAACAATGAGCAGTTCTTC.

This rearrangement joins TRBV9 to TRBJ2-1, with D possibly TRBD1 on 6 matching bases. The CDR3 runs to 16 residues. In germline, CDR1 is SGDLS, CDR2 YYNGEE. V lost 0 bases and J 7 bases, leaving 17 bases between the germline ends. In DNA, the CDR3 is TGTGCCAGCAGCGTAGCTCCCTCAGGGGCTCAGAATGAGCAGTTCTTC. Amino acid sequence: CASSVAPSGAQNEQFF.

The CDR3 nucleotides read TGTGCCAGCAGACCCGGTCCTGGCTACGAGCAGTACTTC. Its protein is CASRPGPGYEQYF. The rearrangement joins TRBV27 to TRBJ2-7; D is unclear. With 6 bases removed from V and 3 bases from J, the gap between germline ends came to 12 bases. Germline CDR1 is MNHEY and CDR2 is SMNVEV (reference sequence). The CDR3 covers 13 residues.

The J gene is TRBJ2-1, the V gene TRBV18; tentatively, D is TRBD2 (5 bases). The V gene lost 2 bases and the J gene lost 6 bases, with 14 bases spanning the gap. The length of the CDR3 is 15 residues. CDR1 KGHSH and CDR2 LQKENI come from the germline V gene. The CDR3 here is CASSPSGGPLNEQFF. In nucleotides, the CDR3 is TGTGCCAGCTCACCATCCGGCGGGCCCCTCAATGAGCAGTTCTTC.

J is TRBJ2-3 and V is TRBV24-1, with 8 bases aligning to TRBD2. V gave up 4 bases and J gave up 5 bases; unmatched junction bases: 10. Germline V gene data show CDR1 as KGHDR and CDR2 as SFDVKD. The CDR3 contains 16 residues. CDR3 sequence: CATSERSGKGRDTQYF. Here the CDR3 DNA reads TGTGCCACCAGTGAGCGTAGCGGGAAAGGTCGAGATACGCAGTATTTT.

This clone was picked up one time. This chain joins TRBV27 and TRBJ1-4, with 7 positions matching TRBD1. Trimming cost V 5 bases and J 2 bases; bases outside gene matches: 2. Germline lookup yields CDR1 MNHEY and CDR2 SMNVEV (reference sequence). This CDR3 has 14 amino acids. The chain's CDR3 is CASSVQGTNEKLFF. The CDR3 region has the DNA TGTGCCAGCAGTGTACAGGGGACTAATGAAAAACTGTTTTTT.

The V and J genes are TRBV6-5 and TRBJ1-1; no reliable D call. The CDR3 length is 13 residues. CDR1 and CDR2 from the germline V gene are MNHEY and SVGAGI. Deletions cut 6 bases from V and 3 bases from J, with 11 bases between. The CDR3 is CASSFEAYTEAFF. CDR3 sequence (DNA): TGTGCCAGCAGCTTCGAGGCTTACACTGAAGCTTTCTTT.

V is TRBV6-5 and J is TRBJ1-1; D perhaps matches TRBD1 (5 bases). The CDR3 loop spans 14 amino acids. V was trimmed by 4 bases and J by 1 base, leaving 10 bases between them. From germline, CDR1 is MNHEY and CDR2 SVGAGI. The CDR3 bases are TGTGCCAGCAGTTCAGGGTCCCGGAACACTGAAGCTTTCTTT. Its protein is CASSSGSRNTEAFF.

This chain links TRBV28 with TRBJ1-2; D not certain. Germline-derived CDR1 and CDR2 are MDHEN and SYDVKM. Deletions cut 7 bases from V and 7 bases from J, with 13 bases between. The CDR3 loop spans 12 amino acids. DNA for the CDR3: TGTGCCAGCACTTTTGGTCTCGGTGGCTACACCTTC. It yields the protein CASTFGLGGYTF.

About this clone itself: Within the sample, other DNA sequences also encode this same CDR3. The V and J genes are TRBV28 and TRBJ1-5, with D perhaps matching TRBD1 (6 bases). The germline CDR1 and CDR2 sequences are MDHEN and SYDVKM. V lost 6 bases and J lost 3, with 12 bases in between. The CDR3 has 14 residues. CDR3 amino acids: CASRSGQFNQPQHF. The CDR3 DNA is TGTGCCAGCAGATCCGGACAGTTCAATCAGCCCCAGCATTTT.

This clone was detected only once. DNA for the CDR3: TGCGCCAGCAGCCCCCGGGACAGGTCGTTGGATGAGCAGTTCTTC. As protein: CASSPRDRSLDEQFF. V usage is TRBV4-3 and J usage is TRBJ2-1; 8 bases align to TRBD1. Germline CDR1 is LGHNA and CDR2 is YSLEER. Trimming took 4 bases from V and 8 from J; bases not matched to a gene: 10. This CDR3 has 15 residues.